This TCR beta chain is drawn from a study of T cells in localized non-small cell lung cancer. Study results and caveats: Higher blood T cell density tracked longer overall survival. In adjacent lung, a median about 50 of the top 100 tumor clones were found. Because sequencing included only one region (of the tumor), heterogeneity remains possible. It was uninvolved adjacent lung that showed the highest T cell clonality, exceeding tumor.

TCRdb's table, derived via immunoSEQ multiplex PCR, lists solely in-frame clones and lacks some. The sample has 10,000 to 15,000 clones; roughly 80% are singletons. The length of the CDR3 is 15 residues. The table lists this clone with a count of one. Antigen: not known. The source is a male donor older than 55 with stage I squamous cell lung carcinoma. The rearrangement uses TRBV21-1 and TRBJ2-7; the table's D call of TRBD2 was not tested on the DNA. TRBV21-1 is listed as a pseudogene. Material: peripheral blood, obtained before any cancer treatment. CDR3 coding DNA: TGTGCCAGCAGCACCCCTAGAGAGGTGGGCTACGAGCAGTACTTC. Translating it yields CASSTPREVGYEQYF.